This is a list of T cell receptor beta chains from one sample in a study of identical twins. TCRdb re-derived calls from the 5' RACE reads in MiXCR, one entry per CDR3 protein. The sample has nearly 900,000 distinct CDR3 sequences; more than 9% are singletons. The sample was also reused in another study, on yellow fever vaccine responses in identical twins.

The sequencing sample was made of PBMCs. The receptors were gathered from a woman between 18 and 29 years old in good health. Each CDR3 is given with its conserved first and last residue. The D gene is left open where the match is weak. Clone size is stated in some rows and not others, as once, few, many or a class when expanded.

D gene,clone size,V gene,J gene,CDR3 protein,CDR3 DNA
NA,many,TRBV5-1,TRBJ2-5,CASSLALGIQETQYF,TGCGCCAGCAGCTTGGCCTTAGGTATCCAAGAGACCCAGTACTTC
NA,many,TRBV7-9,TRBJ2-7,CASSLAGSTYEQYF,TGTGCCAGCAGCTTAGCGGGCAGTACTTACGAGCAGTACTTC
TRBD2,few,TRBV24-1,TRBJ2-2,CATSDWGGRDTGELFF,TGTGCCACCAGTGATTGGGGCGGGAGGGACACCGGGGAGCTGTTTTTT
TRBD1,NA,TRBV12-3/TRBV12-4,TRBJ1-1,CASTLVRDRGRGNTEAFF,TGTGCCAGCACCCTCGTCCGGGACAGGGGGCGTGGGAACACTGAAGCTTTCTTT
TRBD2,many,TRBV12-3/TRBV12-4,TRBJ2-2,CASSFRASGSRELFF,TGTGCCAGCAGTTTTAGGGCTAGCGGGAGCCGGGAGCTGTTTTTT
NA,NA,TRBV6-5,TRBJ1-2,CASSYLGTTGDHGYTF,TGTGCCAGCAGTTACTTGGGGACTACTGGGGATCATGGCTACACCTTC
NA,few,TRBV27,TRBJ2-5,CASSFTVDETQYF,TGTGCCAGCAGTTTCACAGTTGACGAGACCCAGTACTTC
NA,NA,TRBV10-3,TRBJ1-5,CAISEEGGQPQHF,TGTGCCATCAGTGAAGAGGGGGGTCAGCCCCAGCATTTT
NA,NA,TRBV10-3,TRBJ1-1,CAISGPGKRGTEAFF,TGTGCCATCAGTGGGCCAGGGAAAAGGGGGACTGAAGCTTTCTTT
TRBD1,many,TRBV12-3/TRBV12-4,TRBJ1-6,CASNLTPGQHNSPLHF,TGTGCCAGCAACCTCACCCCGGGACAGCATAATTCACCCCTCCACTTT
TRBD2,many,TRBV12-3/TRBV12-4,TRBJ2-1,CASSPSGSQYNEQFF,TGTGCCAGCAGCCCAAGCGGGAGCCAGTACAATGAGCAGTTCTTC
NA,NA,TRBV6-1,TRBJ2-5,CASRFRESETQYF,TGTGCCAGCCGCTTCCGGGAGTCGGAGACCCAGTACTTC